Listed here are 31 T cell receptor beta chains from one sample, sequenced in a study of blood T cell repertoires in COVID-19. Profiling relied on immunoSEQ multiplex PCR, and the TCRdb table lists in-frame clones only, not all of them. The data hold 350,000 to 500,000 clones, with 70% to 90% observed a single time. Sequencing was performed on peripheral blood. The source of these receptors is a man aged 18 to 35 with COVID-19, enrolled during active disease.

The V and J genes are TRBV12-3 or TRBV12-4 and TRBJ1-2, with D unclear. The CDR3 is made up of 13 amino acids. Trimming took 3 bases from V and 5 from J, leaving 10 bases between them. The CDR3 spells CASSFQTDYGYTF. Written as DNA, the CDR3 is TGTGCCAGCAGTTTTCAGACTGATTATGGCTACACCTTC.

J is TRBJ1-4 and V is TRBV9; maybe TRBD1 (5 bases). The CDR3 covers 14 residues. Germline lookup yields CDR1 SGDLS and CDR2 YYNGEE. V lost 0 bases, J lost 5 bases, and 8 bases lay in between. CDR3 in amino acids: CASSVGGDNEKLFF. The DNA for the CDR3 is TGTGCCAGCAGCGTAGGGGGGGACAATGAAAAACTGTTTTTT.

The J gene is TRBJ2-7, the V gene TRBV11-2; 9 bases are shared with TRBD1. Germline lookup yields CDR1 SGHAT and CDR2 FQNNGV. The V gene end was trimmed by 4 bases and the J gene end by 4 bases; junction bases not matched to a gene: 8. The CDR3 loop spans 15 amino acids. DNA for the CDR3: TGTGCCAGCAGCTCCCCCGGGACAGGGTCGTACGAGCAGTACTTC. Translated, it gives CASSSPGTGSYEQYF.

This chain links TRBV14 with TRBJ2-1, with D uncertain. V lost 4 bases, J lost 2 bases, and 15 bases lay in between. In germline, CDR1 is SGHDN, CDR2 FVKESK. There are 16 residues in the CDR3. The CDR3 DNA reads as TGTGCCAGCAGCCCCCCTGCCCAGATTCCCTACAATGAGCAGTTCTTC. The encoded protein is CASSPPAQIPYNEQFF.

Written as DNA, the CDR3 is TGCAGCGTTGAAGATCGATTAGCGGGAGCGTACAATGAGCAGTTCTTC. Its translation is CSVEDRLAGAYNEQFF. The chain carries TRBV29-1 and TRBJ2-1, with 9 bases that match TRBD2. J lost 4 bases, V lost 0 bases, and 7 bases had no gene match. CDR3 length: 16 residues. From germline, CDR1 is SQVTM and CDR2 ANQGSEA.

The chain couples TRBV5-1 to TRBJ2-1, with D perhaps TRBD1 (6 bases). The CDR3 spans 15 residues. Trimming took 2 bases from V and 3 from J, leaving 12 bases between them. The V gene's germline CDR1 is SGHRS and CDR2 YFSETQ. CDR3 sequence (DNA): TGCGCCAGCAGCTTCCAGGGGATCGTCTACAATGAGCAGTTCTTC. It translates to CASSFQGIVYNEQFF.

This clone was seen a handful of times. V usage is TRBV2 and J usage is TRBJ1-4, with D unresolved. Trimming cost V 3 bases and J 8 bases, with 16 bases left between them. Germline assignment: CDR1 SNHLY and CDR2 FYNNEI. This CDR3 has 15 amino acids. The CDR3 protein is CASSDLNPQTEKLFF. Here the CDR3 DNA reads TGTGCCAGCAGTGATTTGAATCCACAGACAGAAAAACTGTTTTTT.

This rearrangement joins TRBV2 to TRBJ2-1; D is ambiguous. The germline V gene encodes CDR1 SNHLY and CDR2 FYNNEI. The CDR3 length is 14 residues. The germline V and J ends were trimmed by 11 bases and 4 bases, with 18 bases remaining between them. Written as DNA, the CDR3 is TGTGCCGCCCGACTCCGCGCCGAGTACAATGAGCAGTTCTTC. It codes for CAARLRAEYNEQFF.

The chain carries TRBV9 and TRBJ1-3, with D possibly being TRBD1 (5 bases). Germline V gene lookup returns CDR1 SGDLS and CDR2 YYNGEE. This CDR3 comprises 16 residues. Trimming removed 0 bases at V and 0 bases at J, with 10 bases between. The CDR3: CASSVGGSHSGNTIYF. The CDR3 nucleotides read TGTGCCAGCAGCGTAGGGGGCAGCCACTCTGGAAACACCATATATTTT.

The V and J genes are TRBV6-6 and TRBJ2-6; the match to TRBD1 covers 9 bases. V was clipped by 5 bases and J by 0 bases; unmatched bases: 11. The germline V gene encodes CDR1 MNHNY and CDR2 SVGAGI (reference sequence). The CDR3 extends over 19 amino acids. CDR3 nucleotides: TGTGCCAGCAGTCCCCGGGGACAGGGCTTATTCTCTGGGGCCAACGTCCTGACTTTC. It encodes CASSPRGQGLFSGANVLTF.

This clone was seen only once. The V and J genes are TRBV5-1 and TRBJ2-7, with TRBD2 matching over 14 bases. Germline lookup yields CDR1 SGHRS and CDR2 YFSETQ. The CDR3 spans 15 residues. V shed 4 bases and J 5 bases; nucleotides not matched to a gene: 5. The CDR3 sequence: CASSRGLAGGNEQYF. In DNA form, the CDR3 reads TGCGCCAGCAGCCGCGGACTAGCGGGAGGAAACGAGCAGTACTTC.

The V call is TRBV13, the J call TRBJ2-1, with 9 bases aligning to TRBD1. The CDR3 totals 15 residues. V lost 5 bases to trimming and J lost 3 bases; unmatched junction nucleotides: 5. Germline values: CDR1 PRHDT, CDR2 FYEKMQ (reference sequence). CDR3 sequence (DNA): TGTGCCAGCAGCCGACAGGGGGAGTACTACAATGAGCAGTTCTTC. Translation gives CASSRQGEYYNEQFF.

This chain uses TRBV30 with TRBJ2-7, with TRBD1 identical over 8 bases. CDR1 GTSNPN and CDR2 SVGIG come from the germline V gene (reference sequence). The CDR3 is made up of 12 amino acids. After removal of 8 bases from V and 1 base from J, the junction contained 4 bases not matched to a gene. The CDR3 spells CAGRTGSYEQYF. For the CDR3, the DNA is TGTGCCGGCCGGACAGGGTCCTACGAGCAGTACTTC.

The rearrangement links TRBV19 to TRBJ1-1; D may be TRBD1 (6 bases). Trimming shortened V by 3 bases and J by 0 bases, and 11 bases separated the two germline ends. The CDR3 has 15 residues. Germline assignment: CDR1 LNHDA and CDR2 SQIVND (reference sequence). In nucleotides, the CDR3 is TGTGCCAGTAGTATTGACAGGAGCATGAACACTGAAGCTTTCTTT. Protein: CASSIDRSMNTEAFF.

The V and J genes are TRBV27 and TRBJ1-6; D is unresolved. V lost 7 bases to trimming and J lost 4 bases, with 11 bases between them. Germline V gives CDR1 MNHEY, CDR2 SMNVEV (reference sequence). This CDR3 contains 14 residues. The CDR3 is CASKPGHYNSPLHF. CDR3 in DNA: TGTGCCAGCAAGCCAGGCCATTATAATTCACCCCTCCACTTT.

The chain recombines TRBV7-9 with TRBJ2-1; D uncertain. CDR1 and CDR2 (germline): SEHNR, FQNEAQ (reference sequence). CDR3 size: 12 residues. Deletions cut 5 bases from V and 10 bases from J, with 12 bases between. Here the CDR3 reads CASSRVPLEQFF. Here the CDR3 DNA reads TGTGCCAGCAGCAGGGTCCCTTTGGAGCAGTTCTTC.

The chain carries TRBV23-1 and TRBJ2-1, with TRBD2 matching 15 bases. TRBV23-1 is an open reading frame, and its role is uncertain. CDR3 length equals 17 residues. Trimming removed 10 bases from V and 4 bases from J; junction bases left unmatched: 11. CDR3 sequence reads: CAKKTGTSGGCYNEQFF. The CDR3 DNA reads as TGCGCCAAAAAAACCGGGACTAGCGGGGGGTGTTACAATGAGCAGTTCTTC.

The chain uses TRBV5-1 and TRBJ2-3, with a tentative D call TRBD2 (6 bases). V lost 2 bases, J lost 6 bases, and 16 bases lay in between. CDR1 SGHRS and CDR2 YFSETQ come from the germline V gene. The CDR3 loop spans 15 amino acids. The chain's CDR3 is CASSFLGGTRDTQYF. DNA of the CDR3: TGCGCCAGCAGCTTTTTGGGGGGTACTAGGGATACGCAGTATTTT.

CDR3 protein: CASRVGGPPDTQYF. For the CDR3, the DNA is TGTGCCAGCAGGGTGGGGGGGCCCCCAGATACGCAGTATTTT. The chain links TRBV7-8 to TRBJ2-3; a possible D gene is TRBD2 (7 bases). V was pared by 6 bases and J by 4 bases, with 14 bases between. Per germline, CDR1 SGHVS and CDR2 FQNEAQ. The CDR3 is made up of 14 amino acids.

V is TRBV11-3 and J is TRBJ1-1; 8 bases map to TRBD1. Trimming cost V 4 bases and J 1 base; bases outside gene matches: 11. This CDR3 is built from 17 residues. CDR1 SGHNT and CDR2 YENEEA come from the germline V gene. Here the CDR3 DNA reads TGTGCCAGCAGCTCCGCATTGTGGGGGACAGGGAACACTGAAGCTTTCTTT. Encoded protein: CASSSALWGTGNTEAFF.

The V gene is TRBV7-9, the J gene TRBJ2-5; possible D gene TRBD1, 5 bases. The CDR3 spans 16 residues. From germline, CDR1 is SEHNR and CDR2 FQNEAQ (reference sequence). V was pared by 3 bases and J by 2 bases, with 16 bases between. This chain's CDR3 is CASSLGRQNLQETQYF. In DNA, the CDR3 is TGTGCCAGCAGCTTGGGCCGACAGAATTTACAAGAGACCCAGTACTTC.

V gene TRBV28 combines with J gene TRBJ1-4, with D unresolved. Germline assignment: CDR1 MDHEN and CDR2 SYDVKM. This CDR3 has 15 residues. The V and J ends lost 5 bases and 4 bases respectively, with 14 bases between them. This chain's CDR3 is CASSPQQQLNEKLFF. The CDR3 DNA is TGTGCCAGCAGTCCTCAACAGCAACTTAATGAAAAACTGTTTTTT.

V is TRBV12-3 or TRBV12-4 and J is TRBJ1-1, with D perhaps TRBD1 (5 bases). The CDR3 loop spans 13 amino acids. Deletions cut 5 bases from V and 4 bases from J, with 11 bases between. In DNA form, the CDR3 reads TGTGCCAGCAGTCATCCAGGGCTCACTGAAGCTTTCTTT. The encoded protein is CASSHPGLTEAFF.

V gene TRBV6-2 or TRBV6-3 combines with J gene TRBJ1-1; perhaps TRBD1 as D (6 bases). V lost 6 bases, J lost 5 bases, and 10 bases lay in between. Germline V CDR1 and CDR2: MNHEY, SVGEGT. This CDR3 has 12 amino acids. The CDR3, as DNA: TGTGCCAGCAGCTGGACAGCGACTGAAGCTTTCTTT. It yields the protein CASSWTATEAFF.

The chain is built from TRBV2 and TRBJ2-7; a weak D match, TRBD2 (5 bases). This CDR3 region has 15 residues. Trimming shortened V by 4 bases and J by 3 bases, and 16 bases separated the two germline ends. Germline CDR1 SNHLY, CDR2 FYNNEI. CDR3 nucleotides: TGTGCCAGCAGTGTGAGGATAGCGACCTTCTACGAGCAGTACTTC. Its protein product is CASSVRIATFYEQYF.

J is TRBJ1-1 and V is TRBV5-8; D is unclear. The CDR3 sequence is 13 residues long. Germline V gene data show CDR1 as SGHTS and CDR2 as YDEGEE. Trimming pared 2 bases from V and 0 bases from J, leaving 5 bases between. The CDR3 protein is CASSFSMNTEAFF. CDR3 in DNA: TGTGCCAGCAGCTTTTCCATGAACACTGAAGCTTTCTTT.

The J gene is TRBJ2-7, the V gene TRBV12-3 or TRBV12-4, with unresolved D. This CDR3 is built from 12 residues. The ends were cut back, 2 bases at V and 2 bases at J, with 4 bases in the middle. The CDR3 loop is CASSLSPYEQYF. The CDR3, as DNA: TGTGCCAGCAGTTTATCTCCCTACGAGCAGTACTTC.

This clone was found once. The chain has TRBV2 and TRBJ1-5; D remains ambiguous. The germline V gene encodes CDR1 SNHLY and CDR2 FYNNEI. V gave up 3 bases and J gave up 0 bases, with 6 bases separating them. The CDR3 extends over 14 amino acids. Written as DNA, the CDR3 is TGTGCCAGCAGTGAGTCAATTAGCAATCAGCCCCAGCATTTT. It yields the protein CASSESISNQPQHF.

The chain employs TRBV29-1 and TRBJ2-1, with 8 bases that match TRBD2. Germline assignment: CDR1 SQVTM and CDR2 ANQGSEA. The J segment lost 8 bases and the V segment lost 6 bases, leaving 15 bases of the junction unmatched. The CDR3 covers 15 residues. The CDR3 nucleotides read TGCAGCGTCCCCAGGCCAGCGGGAGCAATGGATGAGCAGTTCTTC. The encoded protein is CSVPRPAGAMDEQFF.

The chain joins TRBV13 to TRBJ2-7; TRBD1 agrees at 10 bases. From germline, CDR1 is PRHDT and CDR2 FYEKMQ (reference sequence). The J segment lost 0 bases and the V segment lost 5 bases, leaving 4 bases of the junction unmatched. The CDR3 sequence is 15 residues long. The CDR3 loop reads CASSLGQGNSYEQYF. The CDR3 DNA reads TGTGCCAGCAGCCTGGGACAGGGGAACTCCTACGAGCAGTACTTC.

The CDR3 DNA reads as TGTGCCAGCAGCTCTACCCGGGGCCCCAGGGGTAACGAGCAGTACTTC. Amino acid sequence: CASSSTRGPRGNEQYF. V and J are TRBV11-2 and TRBJ2-7; the D gene is possibly TRBD1 (6 bases). Trimming pared 4 bases from V and 5 bases from J, leaving 21 bases between. The CDR3 is made up of 16 amino acids. CDR1 and CDR2 (germline): SGHAT, FQNNGV. Looking up the rest from reference TRBV11-2 and TRBJ2-7 gives the full variable domain: EAGVAQSPRYKIIEKRQSVAFWCNPISGHATLYWYQQILGQGPKLLIQFQNNGVVDDSQLPKDRFSAERLKGVDSTLKIQPAKLEDSAVYLCASSSTRGPRGNEQYFGPGTRLTVT.